The 14 T cell receptor beta chains below all came from one sample that was sequenced in a study of HIV-infected patients and healthy controls. Each CDR3 protein is one row after TCRdb ran MiXCR on the 5' RACE reads. The sample has 60,000 to 75,000 distinct CDR3 sequences; about 17% are singletons. The material sequenced was CD4+ T cells from blood. These TCRs come from a human donor in good health.

There are a few counts of this clonotype. In DNA form, the CDR3 reads TGTGCCAGCAGCCGTCGGGATGGCCTAGATACGCAGTATTTT. The encoded protein is CASSRRDGLDTQYF. The chain joins TRBV5-4 to TRBJ2-3; D may be TRBD2 (5 bases). Germline CDR1 SGHNT, CDR2 YYREEE (reference sequence). The V and J ends lost 4 bases and 5 bases respectively, with 14 bases between them. There are 14 residues in the CDR3.

This clonotype appeared many times. This rearrangement joins TRBV4-3 to TRBJ2-3; possible D gene TRBD1, 6 bases. CDR3 length: 16 residues. CDR1 LGHNA and CDR2 YSLEER come from the germline V gene. V lost 3 bases and J lost 0, with 13 bases in between. CDR3 coding DNA: TGCGCCAGCAGCCAGGGACAAGGGGATAGCACAGATACGCAGTATTTT. Its translation is CASSQGQGDSTDTQYF.

This clonotype came up a few times. The chain links TRBV12-3 or TRBV12-4 to TRBJ2-7, with a tentative D call TRBD1 (5 bases). V was shortened by 1 base and J by 2 bases, with 12 bases between the two germline ends. The CDR3 sequence is 15 residues long. CDR3 protein: CASSLVGQGAYEQYF. CDR3 in DNA: TGTGCCAGCAGTTTAGTCGGGCAGGGTGCCTACGAGCAGTACTTC.

The chain is built from TRBV7-2 and TRBJ2-1; the D gene is possibly TRBD2 (5 bases). Germline V CDR1 and CDR2: SGHTA, FQGNSA. The V end lost 4 bases, the J end lost 9 bases, and 13 bases lay between the germline ends. The CDR3 is 13 residues long. The CDR3 sequence: CASSSPGIAEQFF. In nucleotides, the CDR3 is TGTGCCAGCAGCTCCCCCGGGATCGCTGAGCAGTTCTTC.

The chain links TRBV30 to TRBJ1-5; tentatively, D is TRBD1 (5 bases). The germline CDR1 and CDR2 sequences are GTSNPN and SVGIG (reference sequence). Trimming cost V 1 base and J 6 bases, with 10 bases left between them. The CDR3 length is 13 residues. The CDR3 sequence: CAWSERGGQPQHF. The CDR3, as DNA: TGTGCCTGGAGTGAAAGGGGAGGTCAGCCCCAGCATTTT.

The chain couples TRBV20-1 to TRBJ2-1; 7 bases agree with TRBD2. The CDR3 length is 15 residues. Germline CDR1 DFQATT, CDR2 SNEGSKA (reference sequence). Losses at the gene ends were 6 bases for V and 2 bases for J; bases not matched to a gene: 10. Written as DNA, the CDR3 is TGCAGTGCCGAGCGGGATACATTCCCCTACAATGAGCAGTTCTTC. Its protein is CSAERDTFPYNEQFF.

This clonotype was recorded many times. The chain recombines TRBV3-1 with TRBJ1-1; TRBD1 agrees at 8 bases. With 4 bases clipped from V and 8 bases from J, the junction kept 9 bases outside the gene matches. The CDR3 runs to 14 residues. Looked up from germline, CDR1 is LGHDT and CDR2 is YNNKEL (reference sequence). The chain's CDR3 is CASSPRRGQEEAFF. The CDR3 DNA sequence: TGTGCCAGCAGCCCCCGTCGGGGACAGGAGGAAGCTTTCTTT.

The V and J genes are TRBV3-1 and TRBJ2-6; 9 bases agree with TRBD1. Trimming removed 5 bases from V and 1 base from J; junction bases left unmatched: 6. The CDR3 loop spans 17 amino acids. Germline V gene lookup returns CDR1 LGHDT and CDR2 YNNKEL (reference sequence). Here the CDR3 DNA reads TGTGCCAGCAGCTTTCGGACAGGGGTGTCTGGGGCCAACGTCCTGACTTTC. It encodes CASSFRTGVSGANVLTF.

The chain is built from TRBV5-1 and TRBJ2-2, with D maybe TRBD1 (6 bases). Germline CDR1 reads SGHRS; CDR2 reads YFSETQ. Trimming removed 1 base from V and 1 base from J, with 8 bases in between. This CDR3 is built from 15 residues. CDR3 protein: CASSLTDRNTGELFF. CDR3 DNA sequence: TGCGCCAGCAGCTTGACGGACAGGAACACCGGGGAGCTGTTTTTT.

This clonotype came up a few times. The chain has TRBV6-6 and TRBJ2-5, with TRBD1 identical over 7 bases. This CDR3 has 14 amino acids. Germline V gene lookup returns CDR1 MNHNY and CDR2 SVGAGI (reference sequence). The ends lost 2 bases at V and 12 bases at J; junction bases unmatched: 12. The DNA of the CDR3 is TGTGCCAGCAGTTACCGGTCTTCCGGACAGGAAAAGTACTTC. It encodes CASSYRSSGQEKYF.

This chain connects TRBV5-1 to TRBJ2-3, with D unresolved. Germline CDR1 is SGHRS and CDR2 is YFSETQ. V lost 0 bases to trimming and J lost 1 base, with 15 bases between them. The CDR3 has 17 residues. The CDR3 DNA reads as TGCGCCAGCAGCTTGGCCGACTTTACCTCTGGCACAGATACGCAGTATTTT. Protein: CASSLADFTSGTDTQYF.

This clonotype was picked up a small number of times. The CDR3 DNA reads as TGTGCCAGCAGCCCTCGAGATCGGGATACGCAGTATTTT. Residues: CASSPRDRDTQYF. This chain uses TRBV7-2 with TRBJ2-3; D is undetermined. The CDR3 consists of 13 residues. V was pared by 5 bases and J by 6 bases, with 12 bases between. The germline gives CDR1 SGHTA, CDR2 FQGNSA.

This clonotype has at least ten counts. The chain combines TRBV28 with TRBJ1-5, with 8 bases fitting TRBD1. The V gene's germline CDR1 is MDHEN and CDR2 SYDVKM. V lost 5 bases, J lost 6 bases, and 6 bases stayed unmatched. This CDR3 has 14 residues. The CDR3 sequence: CASSPGTGSQPQHF. In nucleotides, the CDR3 is TGTGCCAGCAGTCCAGGGACAGGTTCTCAGCCCCAGCATTTT.

This clonotype was found a few times. The chain couples TRBV20-1 to TRBJ1-3; 11 bases agree with TRBD1. The CDR3 has 17 residues. CDR1 DFQATT and CDR2 SNEGSKA come from the germline V gene (reference sequence). The trim removed 0 bases at V and 3 bases at J, leaving 7 bases unmatched. The CDR3: CSARDGTGGRGGNTIYF. The CDR3 DNA sequence: TGCAGTGCTAGAGATGGGACAGGGGGTCGTGGTGGAAACACCATATATTTT.